This TCR beta chain was captured in a study of blood T cell repertoires in COVID-19. V was pared by 2 bases and J by 3 bases, with 10 bases between. The CDR3 runs 14 residues. The germline gives CDR1 LGHDT, CDR2 YNNKEL (reference sequence). Per the original data handling: Scientists estimated how many nucleated cells there were by amplifying reference gene primers. Clones were read by immunoSEQ multiplex PCR, and TCRdb kept only the in-frame ones, dropping some. The V and J calls and clone size are taken from that table; D and trimming were inferred from the DNA. The data contain some 160,000 clones, about 83% of them singletons.

The V and J genes are TRBV3-1 (or the pseudogene TRBV3-2) and TRBJ1-1; D is possibly TRBD1 (5 bases). The specimen was peripheral blood. The receptor's source is a woman older than 75 with acute or convalescent COVID-19. CDR3 in amino acids: CASSQTGSYTEAFF. The DNA for the CDR3 is TGTGCCAGCAGCCAAACAGGCTCTTACACTGAAGCTTTCTTT.